The clone carrying this T cell receptor (beta chain) was recorded only once. The junction had 0 bases not matched to a gene; V was cut back by 3 bases and J by 2 bases. Germline loops: CDR1 MGHRA, CDR2 YSYEKL. The CDR3 covers 14 residues. The source of the sample is a study of OX40 agonist ivuxolimab in advanced cancers. The assay was immunoSEQ multiplex PCR, and TCRdb's table has in-frame clones only and misses some. The table shows roughly 61,000 clones, with roughly nine tenths occurring only once. This clonotype was sampled from an adult with an advanced solid tumor such as melanoma, head and neck, liver or kidney cancer. V gene TRBV4-1 combines with J gene TRBJ2-3, with 9 bases matching TRBD2. The specimen comprised CD4+ or CD8+ T cells sorted from blood, sampled in a trial of the OX40 agonist ivuxolimab. This CDR3 reads CASSQGLATDTQYF. The CDR3, as DNA: TGCGCCAGCAGCCAGGGACTAGCCACAGATACGCAGTATTTT.